These 12 T cell receptor beta chains were all obtained from the same sample, sequenced in a study of cytomegalovirus exposure and HLA in healthy donors (dated by TCRdb to 2017 to 2019). The method was the immunoSEQ multiplex PCR assay. The multiplex PCR relied on a mix of 60 forward primers for TCR Vbeta segments and 13 reverse primers for TCR Jbeta segments. Imported from immuneACCESS, the table was reduced by TCRdb to in-frame sequences with V and J called. These copies leave out some clones; in studies compared against another copy, an unresolved V gene accounts for under half, and the cause of the remainder is not known. The sample data list about 98,000 clones, and roughly 76% of these were observed just once. The ten largest clones capture approximately 9.2% of the sample. Material: PBMCs. The receptors originated from a human donor in good health.

The chain recombines TRBV7-9 with TRBJ1-2; D gene uncertain. The CDR3 extends over 13 amino acids. The germline gives CDR1 SEHNR, CDR2 FQNEAQ (reference sequence). The ends were cut back, 5 bases at V and 8 bases at J, with 15 bases in the middle. The CDR3: CASSPNGSGGYTF. Here the CDR3 DNA reads TGTGCCAGCAGCCCGAATGGGTCGGGAGGCTACACCTTC. Drawing the rest from reference TRBV7-9 and TRBJ1-2, the complete variable domain is DTGVSQNPRHKITKRGQNVTFRCDPISEHNRLYWYRQTLGQGPEFLTYFQNEAQLEKSRLLSDRFSAERPKGSFSTLEIQRTEQGDSAMYLCASSPNGSGGYTFGSGTRLTVV.

This sequence joins TRBV12-5 and TRBJ2-2; D is perhaps TRBD2 (5 bases). Germline values: CDR1 LGHNT, CDR2 FRNRAP. Trimming left V 8 bases short and J 1 base short, with 14 bases between. The CDR3 totals 15 residues. CDR3 loop: CASTSRRLNTGELFF. The CDR3 bases are TGTGCTAGTACCTCCAGGAGGTTGAACACCGGGGAGCTGTTTTTT.

This sequence joins TRBV4-1 and TRBJ1-5, with unresolved D. Trimming removed 0 bases from V and 7 bases from J, with 16 bases in between. This CDR3 comprises 16 residues. CDR1 MGHRA and CDR2 YSYEKL come from the germline V gene. DNA of the CDR3: TGCGCCAGCAGCCAAGAATATATGTCGCGGGCGCAGCCCCAGCATTTT. This encodes CASSQEYMSRAQPQHF.

The chain has TRBV2 and TRBJ1-5; 9 bases map to TRBD1. Losses at the gene ends were 5 bases for V and 4 bases for J; bases not matched to a gene: 6. In germline, CDR1 is SNHLY, CDR2 FYNNEI. This CDR3 contains 15 residues. CDR3 nucleotide sequence: TGTGCCAGCAGTAGGGACAGGGAAATGAATCAGCCCCAGCATTTT. Translated, it gives CASSRDREMNQPQHF.

V is TRBV5-4 and J is TRBJ2-1; D may be TRBD2 (6 bases). Trimming left V 2 bases short and J 8 bases short, with 17 bases between. The CDR3 length is 15 residues. Germline values: CDR1 SGHNT, CDR2 YYREEE (reference sequence). CDR3 sequence (DNA): TGTGCCAGCAGCTTACCCGGGACTCCTGTCCATGAGCAGTTCTTC. Its translation is CASSLPGTPVHEQFF.

The chain combines TRBV6-1 with TRBJ1-1; D not resolved. V was shortened by 2 bases and J by 9 bases, with 13 bases between the two germline ends. CDR1 is MNHNS, CDR2 SASEGT, per germline. The CDR3 is 13 amino acids. The CDR3 DNA reads as TGTGCCAGCAGTGAATCAGGCAGACCAAAAGCTTTCTTT. It encodes CASSESGRPKAFF.

This chain connects TRBV30 to TRBJ2-5, with D maybe TRBD2 (6 bases). This CDR3 contains 14 residues. In germline, CDR1 is GTSNPN, CDR2 SVGIG (reference sequence). V dropped 4 bases and J dropped 5 bases, with 17 bases sitting between them. The CDR3 DNA reads TGTGCCTGGACCAGGTTGGGACTCACGGAGACCCAGTACTTC. Translating it yields CAWTRLGLTETQYF.

The genes are TRBV9 and TRBJ2-3; 16 bases map to TRBD2. The ends lost 2 bases at V and 5 bases at J; junction bases unmatched: 5. CDR3 length: 17 residues. Per the germline V gene, CDR1 is SGDLS and CDR2 is YYNGEE. For the CDR3, the DNA is TGTGCCAGCAGCGTGGGACTAGCGGGAGGGCCGGGAGATACGCAGTATTTT. It encodes CASSVGLAGGPGDTQYF.

In this sample, this clone turned up once. Written as DNA, the CDR3 is TGTGCCAGCAGCCACCACCTCCAGGGAAATGAGCAGTTCTTC. This translates into CASSHHLQGNEQFF. J is TRBJ2-1 and V is TRBV7-9; D is possibly TRBD1 (5 bases). Germline V gene sequence: CDR1 SEHNR, CDR2 FQNEAQ (reference sequence). The CDR3 spans 14 residues. The V and J ends lost 5 bases and 7 bases respectively, with 15 bases between them. The variable domain in full, with the rest retrieved from reference TRBV7-9 and TRBJ2-1, is DTGVSQNPRHKITKRGQNVTFRCDPISEHNRLYWYRQTLGQGPEFLTYFQNEAQLEKSRLLSDRFSAERPKGSFSTLEIQRTEQGDSAMYLCASSHHLQGNEQFFGPGTRLTVL.

This clone was seen a few times. The J gene is TRBJ2-1, the V gene TRBV29-1, with D possibly matching TRBD2 (6 bases). The ends were cut back, 4 bases at V and 0 bases at J, with 13 bases in the middle. The CDR3 consists of 15 residues. Germline CDR1 is SQVTM and CDR2 is ANQGSEA. The DNA of the CDR3 is TGCAGCGTTGGAGTAGCGGATAGCTCCTACAATGAGCAGTTCTTC. Protein sequence: CSVGVADSSYNEQFF.

The rearrangement links TRBV7-6 to TRBJ1-1; no firm D call. The CDR3 is 15 amino acids. Germline values: CDR1 SGHVS, CDR2 FNYEAQ. Trimming took off 5 bases at V and 1 base at J, with 14 bases between the two ends. The CDR3 region has the DNA TGTGCCAGCAGCCAACTGAGAGGGAGGAACACTGAAGCTTTCTTT. Translating gives CASSQLRGRNTEAFF. Supplemented by reference TRBV7-6 and TRBJ1-1, the full variable domain reads GAGVSQSPRYKVTKRGQDVALRCDPISGHVSLYWYRQALGQGPEFLTYFNYEAQQDKSGLPNDRFSAERPEGSISTLTIQRTEQRDSAMYRCASSQLRGRNTEAFFGQGTRLTVV.

The chain couples TRBV4-3 to TRBJ1-2; D is uncertain. Germline lookup yields CDR1 LGHNA and CDR2 YSLEER. The CDR3 consists of 16 residues. Trimming left V 0 bases short and J 7 bases short, with 18 bases between. The CDR3 nucleotides read TGCGCCAGCAGCCAAGATTTCGGCAGGTATGAAGGTGGCTACACCTTC. As protein: CASSQDFGRYEGGYTF.